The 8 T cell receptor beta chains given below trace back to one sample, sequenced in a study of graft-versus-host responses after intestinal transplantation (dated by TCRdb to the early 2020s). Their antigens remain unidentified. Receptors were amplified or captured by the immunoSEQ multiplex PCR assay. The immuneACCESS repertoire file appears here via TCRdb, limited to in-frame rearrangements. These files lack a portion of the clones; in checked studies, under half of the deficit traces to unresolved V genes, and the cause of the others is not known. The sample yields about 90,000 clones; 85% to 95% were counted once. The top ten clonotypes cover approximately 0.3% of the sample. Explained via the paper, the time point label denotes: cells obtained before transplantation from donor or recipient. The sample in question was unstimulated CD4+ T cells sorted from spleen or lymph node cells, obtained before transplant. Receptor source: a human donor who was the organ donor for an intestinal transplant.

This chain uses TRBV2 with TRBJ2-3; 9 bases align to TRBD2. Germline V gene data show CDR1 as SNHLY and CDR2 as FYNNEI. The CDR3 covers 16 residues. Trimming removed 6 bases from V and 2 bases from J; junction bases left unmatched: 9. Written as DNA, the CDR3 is TGTGCCAGCAGAGGAGCGGGGGGCTTGTTCACAGATACGCAGTATTTT. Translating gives CASRGAGGLFTDTQYF.

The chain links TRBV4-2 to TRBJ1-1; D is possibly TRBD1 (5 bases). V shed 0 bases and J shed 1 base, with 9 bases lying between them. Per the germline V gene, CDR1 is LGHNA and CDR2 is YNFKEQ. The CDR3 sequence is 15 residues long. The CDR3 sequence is CASSQDPGKNTEAFF. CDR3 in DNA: TGTGCCAGCAGCCAAGATCCAGGGAAGAACACTGAAGCTTTCTTT.

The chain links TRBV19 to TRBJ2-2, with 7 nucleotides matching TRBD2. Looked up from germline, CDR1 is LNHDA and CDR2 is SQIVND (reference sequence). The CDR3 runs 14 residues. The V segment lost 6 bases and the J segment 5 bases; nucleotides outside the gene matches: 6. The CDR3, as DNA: TGTGCCAGTAGAAAGGAAGCGGGAACCGGGGAGCTGTTTTTT. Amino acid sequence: CASRKEAGTGELFF.

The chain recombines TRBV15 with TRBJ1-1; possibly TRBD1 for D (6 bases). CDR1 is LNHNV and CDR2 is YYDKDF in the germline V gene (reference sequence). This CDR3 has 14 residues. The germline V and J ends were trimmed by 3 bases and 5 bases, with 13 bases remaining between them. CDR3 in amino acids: CATSSWGQGTEAFF. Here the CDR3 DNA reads TGTGCCACCAGCAGCTGGGGGCAGGGGACTGAAGCTTTCTTT.

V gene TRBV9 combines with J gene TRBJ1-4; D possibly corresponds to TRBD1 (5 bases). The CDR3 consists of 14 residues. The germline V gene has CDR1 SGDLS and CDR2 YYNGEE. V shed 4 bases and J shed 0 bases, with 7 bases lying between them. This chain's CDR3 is CASSPTATNEKLFF. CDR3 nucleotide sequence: TGTGCCAGCAGCCCGACAGCAACTAATGAAAAACTGTTTTTT.

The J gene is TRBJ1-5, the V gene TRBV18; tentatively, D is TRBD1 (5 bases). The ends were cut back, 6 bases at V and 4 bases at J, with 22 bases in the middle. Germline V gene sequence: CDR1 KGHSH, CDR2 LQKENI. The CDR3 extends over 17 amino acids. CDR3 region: CASSLVPGRRSNQPQHF. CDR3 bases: TGTGCCAGCTCGCTTGTCCCAGGGAGGAGGTCTAATCAGCCCCAGCATTTT.

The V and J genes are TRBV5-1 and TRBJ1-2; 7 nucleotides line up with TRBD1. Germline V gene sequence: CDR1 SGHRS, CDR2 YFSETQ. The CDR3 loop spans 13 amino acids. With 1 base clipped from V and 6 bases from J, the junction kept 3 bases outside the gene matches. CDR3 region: CASSLNQGDGYTF. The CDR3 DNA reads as TGCGCCAGCAGCTTGAATCAGGGGGATGGCTACACCTTC.

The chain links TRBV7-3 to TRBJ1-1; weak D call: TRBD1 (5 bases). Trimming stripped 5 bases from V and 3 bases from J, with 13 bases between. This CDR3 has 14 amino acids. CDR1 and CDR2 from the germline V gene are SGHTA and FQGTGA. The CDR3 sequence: CASSLGGVDTEAFF. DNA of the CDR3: TGTGCCAGCAGCCTCGGGGGGGTTGACACTGAAGCTTTCTTT.